This T cell receptor (beta chain) was recovered during a study of control samples from healthy donors and cancer patients. Sequencing was performed with immunoSEQ multiplex PCR; in TCRdb, only in-frame clones are kept and a portion is missing. The table has just under 75,000 clones, approximately 84% seen once; the top ten hold 4%. CDR3 length equals 13 residues. V was clipped by 4 bases and J by 3 bases, with 13 bases between them. Germline assignment: CDR1 SQVTM and CDR2 ANQGSEA. Sequenced sample: blood. The TCR comes from a woman between 50 and 59 years old in good health. The chain has TRBV29-1 and TRBJ2-7, with D tentatively TRBD1 (6 bases). The CDR3 protein is CSVATLDSYEQYF. The CDR3 DNA reads TGCAGCGTTGCAACCCTGGACAGCTACGAGCAGTACTTC.